This T cell receptor beta chain came from a study of T cell responses to AZD1222 COVID-19 vaccine. Study-level results: Most donors were white British, females outnumbered males, and clonal diversity was possibly underestimated. Per reports, nearly half of all spike-specific TCRs target regions that are unmutated in variants. After two AZD1222 doses, spike-specific TCR breadth and depth rose versus day 0. Baseline testing showed seropositivity in only six or seven AZD1222 recipients.

Turning to this clone: Its antigen is unknown.

V dropped 1 base and J dropped 2 bases, with 9 bases sitting between them. Germline V gene lookup returns CDR1 SGHVS and CDR2 FQNEAQ. This CDR3 spans 14 amino acids. Libraries were prepared by immunoSEQ multiplex PCR; TCRdb keeps only in-frame clonotypes and omits some of them. The sample lists approximately 300,000 clones, around 92% occurring once. This specimen consisted of peripheral blood, obtained 28 days after the second AZD1222 dose. The sequence came from an adult who received the AZD1222 COVID-19 vaccine. The chain carries TRBV7-8 and TRBJ2-7, with no clear D. CDR3 DNA sequence: TGTGCCAGCAGCTTAGGCACGGTGGCCTACGAGCAGTACTTC. Amino acids: CASSLGTVAYEQYF.